This T cell receptor (beta chain) is from a study of OX40 agonist ivuxolimab in advanced cancers. Study-wide background: Intravenous ivuxolimab at 0.01 to 10 mg/kg was given to patients every 2 weeks. Melanoma, hepatocellular carcinoma, head and neck or renal cell cancer occurred in dose-escalation patients. Study findings and constraints: Expanded peripheral T-cell antigen specificity went undetermined.

The data were produced by immunoSEQ multiplex PCR, yet TCRdb's version contains in-frame clones alone and is incomplete. The top ten clones hold around 0.7% of a sample with about 68,000 clones, about 83% of them seen once. With 0 bases removed from V and 7 bases from J, the gap between germline ends came to 10 bases. The CDR3 totals 14 residues. Looked up from germline, CDR1 is MNHEY and CDR2 is SVGAGI. In the case of this clone: Antigen unknown.

Blood sampling took place at baseline, cycle 4 day 1, and cycle 7 day 1. This material consisted of CD4+ or CD8+ T cells sorted from blood, taken in a trial of the OX40 agonist ivuxolimab. V usage is TRBV6-5 and J usage is TRBJ1-5, with TRBD1 as a possible D gene (6 bases). The origin of this receptor is an adult with an advanced solid tumor such as melanoma, head and neck, liver or kidney cancer. CDR3 sequence (DNA): TGTGCCAGCAGTTACTCGGGACAAAGGCAGCCCCAGCATTTT. It is translated as CASSYSGQRQPQHF.